This is a list of T cell receptor beta chains from one sample in a study of blood T cell repertoires in COVID-19. Profiling relied on immunoSEQ multiplex PCR, and the TCRdb table lists in-frame clones only, not all of them. The table shows about 100,000 clones, with around 90% occurring only once. The sequenced sample was peripheral blood. These receptors were collected from a woman aged 60 to 75 with acute or convalescent COVID-19. Both conserved end residues are part of each CDR3. The D gene is left open where the match is weak. Some rows mark clone size as missing; the rest say once, few, many or name a class of expanded clone.

NA,TRBJ1-4,TRBV19,NA,CASSGGFNEKLFF,TGTGCCAGTAGTGGGGGGTTCAATGAAAAACTGTTTTTT
TRBD2,TRBJ2-1,TRBV7-2,NA,CANSSGLAGNEQFF,TGTGCCAACAGCTCTGGACTAGCGGGGAATGAGCAGTTCTTC
NA,TRBJ2-1,TRBV5-1,NA,CASQGSHEQFF,TGCGCCAGCCAGGGGTCACACGAGCAGTTCTTC
NA,TRBJ1-1,TRBV6-1,NA,CASSDRVAANTEAFF,TGTGCCAGCAGTGACAGGGTCGCGGCAAACACTGAAGCTTTCTTT
TRBD1,TRBJ1-3,TRBV2,NA,CASSSGTDRGNTIYF,TGTGCCAGTAGTTCCGGGACAGATCGTGGAAACACCATATATTTT
TRBD1,TRBJ1-2,TRBV11-2,once,CASSLRGGSYGYTF,TGTGCCAGCAGCTTAAGAGGGGGCTCCTATGGCTACACCTTC
TRBD1,TRBJ1-1,TRBV11-2,once,CASSFTTGTNTEAFF,TGTGCCAGCAGCTTTACGACAGGGACGAACACTGAAGCTTTCTTT
NA,TRBJ1-2,TRBV6-5,NA,CATYFTSPGGYTF,TGTGCCACCTACTTTACAAGTCCGGGTGGCTACACCTTC
NA,TRBJ1-3,TRBV2,once,CASSEALGGFQGNTIYF,TGTGCCAGCAGTGAAGCGTTGGGAGGGTTCCAGGGAAACACCATATATTTT
NA,TRBJ1-4,TRBV14,NA,CASSRGWREKLFF,TGTGCCAGCAGTAGAGGTTGGAGGGAAAAACTGTTTTTT
TRBD1,TRBJ1-2,TRBV5-4,NA,CASTLWGQAAYGYTF,TGTGCCAGCACCCTGTGGGGACAGGCCGCCTATGGCTACACCTTC
NA,TRBJ1-1,TRBV2,NA,CASTVGEWTEAFF,TGTGCCAGCACGGTCGGGGAGTGGACTGAAGCTTTCTTT
NA,TRBJ1-1,TRBV7-6,few,CASSPGGNTEAFF,TGTGCCAGCAGCCCGGGGGGGAACACTGAAGCTTTCTTT
NA,TRBJ1-2,TRBV30,once,CAWRPPGQGLHGYTF,TGTGCCTGGAGGCCCCCCGGGCAGGGGTTGCATGGCTACACCTTC
NA,TRBJ2-1,TRBV12-3/TRBV12-4,NA,CASSFRGYNEQFF,TGTGCCAGCAGTTTCAGGGGCTACAATGAGCAGTTCTTC
TRBD1,TRBJ1-5,TRBV19,once,CASGQANQPQHF,TGTGCCAGCGGACAGGCTAATCAGCCCCAGCATTTT
TRBD2,TRBJ2-1,TRBV14,NA,CASSPLSGRVDNEQFF,TGTGCCAGCAGCCCGCTTAGCGGGAGAGTCGACAATGAGCAGTTCTTC
NA,TRBJ1-1,TRBV6-5,NA,CASSTLPMNTEAFF,TGTGCCAGCAGTACCCTACCCATGAACACTGAAGCTTTCTTT
TRBD2,TRBJ2-3,TRBV11-3,NA,CASSFSLADTQYF,TGTGCCAGCAGCTTCTCACTAGCGGATACGCAGTATTTT
TRBD2,TRBJ2-1,TRBV7-9,NA,CASSLGGGLASYNEQFF,TGTGCCAGCAGCTTAGGGGGGGGACTAGCCTCCTACAATGAGCAGTTCTTC
NA,TRBJ1-5,TRBV29-1,NA,CSVGLENQPQHF,TGCAGCGTTGGTTTGGAGAATCAGCCCCAGCATTTT
NA,TRBJ2-7,TRBV7-9,NA,CASSSGISLTYEQYF,TGTGCCAGCAGCTCGGGGATTTCCCTTACCTACGAGCAGTACTTC
TRBD1,TRBJ1-5,TRBV28,NA,CASSFPDRANQPQHF,TGTGCCAGCAGTTTTCCGGACAGGGCCAATCAGCCCCAGCATTTT
NA,TRBJ2-1,TRBV2,NA,CASLSPIRGYNEQFF,TGTGCCAGCCTATCACCAATCAGGGGCTACAATGAGCAGTTCTTC
NA,TRBJ2-1,TRBV10-1,NA,CASSPLGSRDEQFF,TGCGCCAGCAGTCCCCTTGGGAGTCGCGATGAGCAGTTCTTC
TRBD1,TRBJ1-2,TRBV2,NA,CASSGGGDRGYGYTF,TGTGCCAGCAGTGGCGGGGGGGACAGGGGCTATGGCTACACCTTC
NA,TRBJ1-3,TRBV6-1,few,CASSDPGQRDTIYF,TGTGCCAGCAGTGATCCGGGACAACGGGACACCATATATTTT
TRBD1,TRBJ2-7,TRBV18,NA,CASSPLDRGEQYF,TGTGCCAGCTCACCACTGGACAGGGGCGAGCAGTACTTC
TRBD2,TRBJ2-2,TRBV11-2,NA,CASSPRLAGYTGELFF,TGTGCCAGCAGCCCCCGACTAGCGGGTTACACCGGGGAGCTGTTTTTT
NA,TRBJ2-7,TRBV5-1,NA,CASSLGGQPSYEQYF,TGCGCCAGCAGCTTGGGTGGCCAACCCTCGTACGAGCAGTACTTC
TRBD1,TRBJ2-3,TRBV6-6,NA,CASRRTGGDTQYF,TGTGCCAGCAGGCGGACAGGTGGAGATACGCAGTATTTT
NA,TRBJ2-1,TRBV19,NA,CASSIGFAGTSYNEQFF,TGTGCCAGTAGTATAGGATTTGCGGGAACCTCCTACAATGAGCAGTTCTTC
NA,TRBJ1-6,TRBV5-1,few,CASSREGSNSPLHF,TGCGCCAGCAGCCGGGAGGGAAGCAATTCACCCCTCCACTTT
NA,TRBJ1-4,TRBV14,NA,CASSQDPLGFSKLFF,TGTGCCAGCAGCCAAGACCCGCTGGGCTTTTCAAAACTGTTTTTT
TRBD2,TRBJ2-2,TRBV7-8,NA,CASSLGGWASGDGELFF,TGTGCCAGCAGCTTAGGAGGGTGGGCTAGCGGGGACGGGGAGCTGTTTTTT
TRBD1,TRBJ1-3,TRBV19,NA,CASRTGAGNTIYF,TGTGCCAGCCGGACAGGGGCGGGAAACACCATATATTTT
NA,TRBJ2-1,TRBV6-6,once,CASSFSPSHMYNEQFF,TGTGCCAGCAGTTTCAGTCCCTCCCATATGTACAATGAGCAGTTCTTC
NA,TRBJ2-1,TRBV5-1,NA,CASSFLAVYNEQFF,TGCGCCAGCAGTTTCCTGGCCGTCTACAATGAGCAGTTCTTC
TRBD1,TRBJ2-3,TRBV11-2,NA,CASSLGTGRSNTQYF,TGTGCCAGCAGCTTAGGGACAGGGAGGTCAAATACGCAGTATTTT
TRBD1,TRBJ2-5,TRBV5-5,NA,CASIPGGRETQYF,TGTGCCAGCATTCCAGGGGGCCGGGAGACCCAGTACTTC
TRBD1,TRBJ1-4,TRBV5-1,NA,CASSSTGGGGEKLFF,TGCGCCAGCAGCTCTACAGGGGGCGGCGGTGAAAAACTGTTTTTT
TRBD2,TRBJ2-1,TRBV23-1,NA,CASRQESGRECNEQFF,TGCGCCAGCAGACAAGAAAGCGGGAGGGAGTGCAATGAGCAGTTCTTC
NA,TRBJ2-3,TRBV19,NA,CASTEGGISTDTQYF,TGTGCCAGTACGGAGGGAGGCATATCCACAGATACGCAGTATTTT
NA,TRBJ2-3,TRBV7-3,NA,CASSLGGLITDTQYF,TGTGCCAGCAGCTTAGGGGGACTCATCACAGATACGCAGTATTTT
NA,TRBJ1-1,TRBV11-1,few,CASSLERRDTEAFF,TGTGCCAGCAGCTTAGAGAGGAGGGATACTGAAGCTTTCTTT
NA,TRBJ1-1,TRBV19,NA,CASSTAHEAFF,TGTGCCAGTTCGACAGCCCATGAAGCTTTCTTT
NA,TRBJ1-2,TRBV4-1,NA,CASSPRTASDYGYTF,TGCGCCAGCAGCCCTCGGACAGCGAGCGACTATGGCTACACCTTC
TRBD1,TRBJ1-2,TRBV24-1,NA,CATSDQGQSSPRYTF,TGTGCCACCAGTGATCAGGGACAGAGTTCCCCTCGCTACACCTTC
NA,TRBJ2-7,TRBV5-1,NA,CASSSTPDSYEQYF,TGCGCCAGCAGCTCAACCCCGGACAGCTACGAGCAGTACTTC
NA,TRBJ2-1,TRBV6-6,NA,CASSYGAGELTGKFF,TGTGCCAGCAGTTACGGGGCGGGAGAACTTACAGGGAAGTTCTTC
TRBD1,TRBJ1-1,TRBV24-1,NA,CATSDRGQPNTEAFF,TGTGCCACCAGTGATCGGGGACAGCCGAACACTGAAGCTTTCTTT
NA,TRBJ2-2,TRBV10-3,NA,CAISIGGNTGELFF,TGTGCCATCAGTATAGGGGGTAACACCGGGGAGCTGTTTTTT
TRBD1,TRBJ2-1,TRBV2,NA,CASSRDRAYNEQFF,TGTGCCAGCAGCCGGGACAGGGCTTACAATGAGCAGTTCTTC
TRBD1,TRBJ1-3,TRBV18,NA,CASSPETGLFGNTIYF,TGTGCCAGCTCACCAGAGACAGGGCTTTTTGGAAACACCATATATTTT
NA,TRBJ1-4,TRBV5-1,NA,CASSEEGEKLFF,TGCGCCAGCAGCGAGGAAGGCGAAAAACTGTTTTTT
NA,TRBJ2-5,TRBV11-3,once,CASSLEGRQETQYF,TGTGCCAGCAGCTTAGAGGGCAGGCAAGAGACCCAGTACTTC
NA,TRBJ1-6,TRBV3-1/TRBV3-2,NA,CASSQGTNNSPLHF,TGTGCCAGCAGCCAAGGGACAAATAATTCACCCCTCCACTTT
NA,TRBJ1-4,TRBV7-8,once,CASSPTGLNEKLFF,TGTGCCAGCAGCCCCACAGGGCTTAATGAAAAACTGTTTTTT
NA,TRBJ1-2,TRBV6-1,NA,CASSPINYGYTF,TGTGCCAGCAGTCCCATTAACTATGGCTACACCTTC
NA,TRBJ1-2,TRBV29-1,NA,CSVDQGDNYGYTF,TGCAGCGTTGACCAGGGCGATAACTATGGCTACACCTTC